These T cell receptor beta chains were read from a single sample in a study of beta chain features in type 1 diabetes. Assay used: immunoSEQ multiplex PCR; TCRdb lists only in-frame clones, some missing. The data hold about 230,000 clones, with 16% observed a single time. Sequencing was carried out using naive CD4+ T cells from blood. The receptors were sampled from a young man with type 1 diabetes. CDR3s include the opening cysteine and the closing phenylalanine or tryptophan. D genes are given only for firm matches.

CDR3aa: CASSPTGGRGEKLFF
v_gene: TRBV9
j_gene: TRBJ1-4
d_gene: TRBD1

CDR3aa: CASSVGAAGVNYEQYF
v_gene: TRBV9
j_gene: TRBJ2-7
d_gene: NA

CDR3aa: CSVGGQGPDTQYF
v_gene: TRBV29-1
j_gene: TRBJ2-3
d_gene: TRBD1

CDR3aa: CATSSYGQPQFF
v_gene: TRBV15
j_gene: TRBJ2-1
d_gene: NA

CDR3aa: CASSQGLAGGFSYNEQFF
v_gene: TRBV14
j_gene: TRBJ2-1
d_gene: TRBD2

CDR3aa: CASSSAGGETQYF
v_gene: TRBV7-9
j_gene: TRBJ2-5
d_gene: NA

CDR3aa: CASSPQGSYEQYF
v_gene: TRBV9
j_gene: TRBJ2-7
d_gene: NA

CDR3aa: CASSPRNYNEQFF
v_gene: TRBV5-1
j_gene: TRBJ2-1
d_gene: NA

CDR3aa: CAWSPMGNSNQPQHF
v_gene: TRBV30
j_gene: TRBJ1-5
d_gene: NA

CDR3aa: CASRTSGSLNYNEQFF
v_gene: TRBV14
j_gene: TRBJ2-1
d_gene: TRBD2

CDR3aa: CASSIEGAGANVLTF
v_gene: TRBV19
j_gene: TRBJ2-6
d_gene: NA

CDR3aa: CASRLTSTDTQYF
v_gene: TRBV28
j_gene: TRBJ2-3
d_gene: NA

CDR3aa: CSARARDTQYF
v_gene: TRBV20-1
j_gene: TRBJ2-3
d_gene: NA

CDR3aa: CSARQETQYF
v_gene: TRBV20-1
j_gene: TRBJ2-5
d_gene: NA

CDR3aa: CSTRLATSSYEQYF
v_gene: TRBV29-1
j_gene: TRBJ2-7
d_gene: TRBD2

CDR3aa: CASSVAESNGYTF
v_gene: TRBV25-1
j_gene: TRBJ1-2
d_gene: NA

CDR3aa: CASSLQGAGTDTQYF
v_gene: TRBV4-1
j_gene: TRBJ2-3
d_gene: TRBD1

CDR3aa: CASSRAVGTNQPQHF
v_gene: TRBV2
j_gene: TRBJ1-5
d_gene: NA

CDR3aa: CASSPPQPLMGETQYF
v_gene: TRBV9
j_gene: TRBJ2-5
d_gene: NA

CDR3aa: CASRDSGYEQYF
v_gene: TRBV28
j_gene: TRBJ2-7
d_gene: NA

CDR3aa: CASSQDQKSTDTQYF
v_gene: TRBV4-2
j_gene: TRBJ2-3
d_gene: NA

CDR3aa: CASSLVRNEQFF
v_gene: TRBV7-2
j_gene: TRBJ2-1
d_gene: NA

CDR3aa: CASSPIGQGAGETQYF
v_gene: TRBV18
j_gene: TRBJ2-5
d_gene: TRBD1

CDR3aa: CASSLDRVFGYTF
v_gene: TRBV11-2
j_gene: TRBJ1-2
d_gene: NA

CDR3aa: CASSRTGSDTQYF
v_gene: TRBV7-2
j_gene: TRBJ2-3
d_gene: NA

CDR3aa: CASSMRHASSDTQYF
v_gene: TRBV19
j_gene: TRBJ2-3
d_gene: NA

CDR3aa: CASSQSQQGPFGGANVLTF
v_gene: TRBV4-1
j_gene: TRBJ2-6
d_gene: NA

CDR3aa: CASSPKRATDTQYF
v_gene: TRBV7-3
j_gene: TRBJ2-3
d_gene: NA